Shown below are 19 T cell receptor beta chains from a single sample sequenced in a study of CDR3 diversity in severe acne. MiXCR, applied by TCRdb to the PCR reads, yields one record per CDR3 protein. This repertoire shows roughly 93,000 distinct CDR3 sequences, 45% to 50% found once; its top ten account for more than 9%. Sequencing input: blood. The receptors stem from a male donor with severe acne vulgaris.

This clonotype appeared a few times. V and J are TRBV2 and TRBJ2-4; 7 bases fit TRBD2. The CDR3 sequence is 13 residues long. The J segment lost 6 bases and the V segment lost 1 base, leaving 0 bases of the junction unmatched. Germline CDR1 SNHLY, CDR2 FYNNEI. CDR3 loop: CASSEGGGNIQYF. The DNA for the CDR3 is TGTGCCAGCAGTGAAGGCGGGGGAAACATTCAGTACTTC.

This clonotype occurred many times. The chain employs TRBV13 and TRBJ2-1, with a weak D call TRBD2 (5 bases). Germline V gene sequence: CDR1 PRHDT, CDR2 FYEKMQ (reference sequence). The V gene lost 5 bases and the J gene lost 3 bases, with 11 bases spanning the gap. This CDR3 is 14 amino acids long. The DNA of the CDR3 is TGTGCCAGCAGCCCCGGTGGAGGCTACAATGAGCAGTTCTTC. This codes for CASSPGGGYNEQFF.

This chain joins TRBV7-4 and TRBJ1-1; a weak D match, TRBD1 (6 bases). The V gene's germline CDR1 is SGHVT and CDR2 SQSDAQ. The ends were cut back, 4 bases at V and 5 bases at J, with 14 bases in the middle. This CDR3 spans 14 amino acids. In nucleotides, the CDR3 is TGTGCCAGCAGCTCTGGACAGTCCAGAACTGAAGCTTTCTTT. Translated: CASSSGQSRTEAFF. Using reference TRBV7-4 and TRBJ1-1 for the parts outside the CDR3, the full variable domain is GAGVSQSPRYKVAKRGRDVALRCDSISGHVTLYWYRQTLGQGSEVLTYSQSDAQRDKSGRPSGRFSAERPERSVSTLKIQRTEQGDSAVYLCASSSGQSRTEAFFGQGTRLTVV.

In its sample, this clonotype was seen a few times. The chain employs TRBV6-4 and TRBJ2-1, with 11 positions matching TRBD2. J was trimmed by 2 bases and V by 5 bases; bases with no gene match: 2. CDR1 MRHNA and CDR2 SNTAGT come from the germline V gene. The CDR3 extends over 15 amino acids. CDR3 region: CASSPLAGAYNEQFF. The CDR3 nucleotides read TGTGCCAGCAGTCCACTAGCGGGAGCCTACAATGAGCAGTTCTTC.

This chain links TRBV7-9 with TRBJ2-1; 10 bases are a match to TRBD2. The V and J ends lost 6 bases and 5 bases, in that order; junction bases with no gene match: 7. CDR3 length: 15 residues. The germline V gene has CDR1 SEHNR and CDR2 FQNEAQ (reference sequence). CDR3 DNA: TGTGCCAGCAGGAGGGGACTAGCGCGAGACAATGAGCAGTTCTTC. Translation gives CASRRGLARDNEQFF.

The rearrangement links TRBV12-3 or TRBV12-4 to TRBJ2-7, with 9 bases identical to TRBD1. With 6 bases clipped from V and 4 bases from J, the junction kept 10 bases outside the gene matches. The CDR3 is 15 residues long. CDR3 sequence: CASSQEGDRVYEQYF. The CDR3 coding sequence is TGTGCCAGCAGCCAAGAAGGGGACAGGGTTTACGAGCAGTACTTC.

This clonotype has at least ten counts. The rearrangement links TRBV15 to TRBJ2-7; a weak D match, TRBD2 (5 bases). The CDR3 loop spans 14 amino acids. Trimming pared 0 bases from V and 1 base from J, leaving 7 bases between. Germline V gives CDR1 LNHNV, CDR2 YYDKDF (reference sequence). CDR3 residues: CATSRERASYEQYV. In DNA, the CDR3 is TGTGCCACCAGCAGAGAGCGGGCTTCCTACGAGCAGTACGTC.

The J gene is TRBJ1-1, the V gene TRBV5-1; D ambiguous. The CDR3 covers 17 residues. Trimming removed 0 bases at V and 5 bases at J, with 20 bases between. CDR1 is SGHRS and CDR2 is YFSETQ in the germline V gene. The CDR3 region has the DNA TGCGCCAGCAGCTTGGCCGCCTTTACAGTCATGGAGACTGAAGCTTTCTTT. This encodes CASSLAAFTVMETEAFF.

V is TRBV28 and J is TRBJ1-6, with D hard to call. The germline V gene has CDR1 MDHEN and CDR2 SYDVKM. V lost 2 bases and J 0 bases, leaving 8 bases between the germline ends. CDR3 size: 16 residues. The CDR3 sequence: CASSLSDFSYNSPLHF. Here the CDR3 DNA reads TGTGCCAGCAGTTTAAGTGACTTCTCCTATAATTCACCCCTCCACTTT.

A note on this clonotype: This may be a read error: a much more frequent sequence differs by one nucleotide. This CDR3 is missing its conserved last phenylalanine or tryptophan, likely due to a read error. This chain uses TRBV20-1 with TRBJ2-7; 8 bases line up with TRBD2. V lost 6 bases to trimming and J lost 2 bases; unmatched junction nucleotides: 18. The germline CDR1 and CDR2 sequences are DFQATT and SNEGSKA (reference sequence). The CDR3 spans 17 residues. CDR3 sequence: CSADPRGSARGAYEQYL. CDR3 coding DNA: TGCAGTGCCGACCCGCGGGGTTCGGCGCGGGGGGCCTACGAGCAGTACCTC.

The rearrangement joins TRBV9 to TRBJ1-1; 8 bases agree with TRBD1. With 4 bases clipped from V and 1 base from J, the junction kept 6 bases outside the gene matches. The CDR3 has 15 amino acids. Germline values: CDR1 SGDLS, CDR2 YYNGEE. The CDR3 spells CASSPSGTGNTEAFF. CDR3 in DNA: TGTGCCAGCAGCCCATCCGGGACAGGGAACACTGAAGCTTTCTTT.

A word on this clonotype: At one boundary the junction diverges from the germline segment, which might be a read error. The chain couples TRBV5-1 to TRBJ1-5, with a weak D call TRBD1 (6 bases). CDR1 SGHRS and CDR2 YFSETQ come from the germline V gene. The CDR3 has 15 amino acids. CDR3 DNA: TGCGCCAGCAGCCAGGGGACGGGGGCCAATCAGCCCCGGCATTTT. This translates into CASSQGTGANQPRHF.

In this sample, this clonotype turned up many times. DNA of the CDR3: TGTGCCAGCAGTTTATTCACTAGCGGGAGTAGGGCAGATACGCAGTATTTT. This encodes CASSLFTSGSRADTQYF. The chain recombines TRBV28 with TRBJ2-3, with TRBD2 matching over 11 bases. The V segment lost 1 base and the J segment 4 bases; nucleotides outside the gene matches: 7. CDR3 size: 17 residues. Germline loops: CDR1 MDHEN, CDR2 SYDVKM.

The sample holds many counts of this clonotype. This chain links TRBV10-3 with TRBJ1-4; no clear D gene. This CDR3 region has 13 residues. V lost 5 bases and J lost 8, with 12 bases in between. The germline V gene has CDR1 ENHRY and CDR2 SYGVKD. The CDR3 loop is CAISPSDGEKLFF. As DNA, the CDR3 is TGTGCCATCAGTCCCTCGGATGGGGAAAAACTGTTTTTT.

This clonotype rates as medium-sized. This chain links TRBV15 with TRBJ2-6, with 7 bases lining up with TRBD1. Germline V gene sequence: CDR1 LNHNV, CDR2 YYDKDF (reference sequence). Trimming at V came to 2 bases and at J to 0 bases, leaving 10 bases not matched to a gene. The CDR3 is made up of 19 amino acids. As DNA, the CDR3 is TGTGCCACCAGCAGAATTACCGCCGGGACAGACTCTGGGGCCAACGTCCTGACTTTC. Protein product: CATSRITAGTDSGANVLTF.

This sequence joins TRBV19 and TRBJ2-2, with TRBD1 identical over 10 bases. The germline V gene has CDR1 LNHDA and CDR2 SQIVND (reference sequence). Trimming removed 10 bases from V and 1 base from J; junction bases left unmatched: 6. The CDR3 has 15 residues. CDR3 sequence: CATRDRGGNTGELFF. CDR3 nucleotide sequence: TGTGCCACTCGGGACAGGGGCGGGAACACCGGGGAGCTGTTTTTT.

The V gene is TRBV19, the J gene TRBJ1-6; 11 nucleotides match TRBD1. The V segment lost 5 bases and the J segment 0 bases; nucleotides outside the gene matches: 6. The CDR3 runs 18 residues. Germline CDR1 and CDR2: LNHDA and SQIVND (reference sequence). In DNA, the CDR3 is TGTGCCAGTAGTGCCCCGGGGACAGGGGGCTCCTATAATTCACCCCTCCACTTT. It encodes CASSAPGTGGSYNSPLHF.

This clonotype has only a few counts. A junction end diverges from the germline sequence, so it may reflect a read error. The chain recombines TRBV5-8 with TRBJ1-4, with a weak D call TRBD1 (6 bases). This CDR3 contains 17 residues. Germline CDR1 is SGHTS and CDR2 is YDEGEE. CDR3 amino acids: CASSLGTGATTNERLFF. The CDR3 region has the DNA TGTGCCAGCAGCTTGGGGACGGGGGCAACAACTAATGAAAGACTGTTTTTT.

This clonotype was picked up many times. The V and J genes are TRBV10-1 and TRBJ1-1; TRBD1 matches 8 bases. The CDR3 is 16 residues long. CDR1 and CDR2 (germline): WNHNN, SYGVQD (reference sequence). After removal of 5 bases from V and 5 bases from J, the junction contained 13 bases not matched to a gene. The CDR3 region has the DNA TGCGCCAGCAGTTCCTCCCGAGTGGGACAGGATACTGAAGCTTTCTTT. It translates to CASSSSRVGQDTEAFF.